This T cell receptor (beta chain) is drawn from a study of T cell responses to AZD1222 COVID-19 vaccine. Whole-study findings and limits: Donors were largely white British and mainly female; clonal diversity was possibly underestimated.

Remarks on this clone: Antigen unknown.

CDR1 is MNHEY and CDR2 is SVGAGI in the germline V gene. Trimming shortened V by 6 bases and J by 6 bases, and 12 bases separated the two germline ends. The CDR3 loop spans 13 amino acids. This table comes from immunoSEQ multiplex PCR, and its TCRdb copy is limited to in-frame clones, with some not included. The data contain about 96,000 clones, approximately 87% of them seen just once; the ten biggest clones take up approximately 25%. The source material was peripheral blood, sampled on day 0 of AZD1222 vaccination. The chain employs TRBV6-5 and TRBJ1-5, with D hard to call. This TCR derives from an adult in good health. The CDR3 nucleotides read TGTGCCAGCAGCGTAGACCCCGCTCAGCCCCAGCATTTT. Translation: CASSVDPAQPQHF.